The rows below give T cell receptor beta chains drawn from one sample of a study of spatial heterogeneity in lung cancer. TCRdb independently ran MiXCR on the 5' RACE reads; one entry per CDR3 protein. The table shows around 4,200 distinct CDR3 sequences, with about 9% occurring only once. The sequencing here drew on normal lung tissue next to the tumor, taken at surgery. These receptors came from a female donor with early-stage non-small cell lung cancer. The CDR3 runs from the conserved cysteine through the conserved F or W. A D gene is named only where the DNA matches it firmly. Only some rows state a clone size, as once, few, many or a class for expanded clones.

.,many,TRBV5-1,TRBJ2-2,12,TGCGCCAGCAGCGCAAACACCGGGGAGCTGTTTTTT,CASSANTGELFF
.,medium-sized,TRBV3-1,TRBJ1-2,13,TGTGCCAGCAGCCAAGGGGCAGGAGGTGGCTACACCTTC,CASSQGAGGGYTF
TRBD1,medium-sized,TRBV27,TRBJ2-3,15,TGTGCCAGCAGAGATGCGGACAGGAGCACAGATACGCAGTATTTT,CASRDADRSTDTQYF
.,once,TRBV7-8,TRBJ1-6,15,TGTGCCAGCAGCTTACTGGCAGACAATAATTCACCCCTCCACTTT,CASSLLADNNSPLHF
.,medium-sized,TRBV7-2,TRBJ2-7,14,TGTGCCAGCAGCTTAGGCAGGGACCGCTACGAGCAGTACTTC,CASSLGRDRYEQYF
TRBD1,once,TRBV2,TRBJ2-1,16,TGTGCCAGCACCGTTACCGGGACAGGGCCCAACAATGAGCAGTTCTTC,CASTVTGTGPNNEQFF
.,medium-sized,TRBV2,TRBJ1-5,15,TGTGCCAGCAGTGAGTCAGGGCTCGAGATTTGGCCCCAGCATTTT,CASSESGLEIWPQHF
.,many,TRBV15,TRBJ2-2,16,TGTGCCACCAGCAGAGATCCGGTACCGAACACCGGGGAGCTGTTTTTT,CATSRDPVPNTGELFF
.,few,TRBV7-2,TRBJ2-6,16,TGTGCCAGCAGCCGACTTTCAGGGTCAGGGGTCAACGTCCTGACTTTC,CASSRLSGSGVNVLTF
.,medium-sized,TRBV6-5,TRBJ1-3,18,TGTGCCAGCAGTTACTCCCAGAGGGTCGGATCTGGAGGAAACACCATATATTTT,CASSYSQRVGSGGNTIYF
.,large,TRBV11-2,TRBJ1-1,14,TGTGCCAGCAGCTTACGAAGGGGTGACACTGAAGCTTTCTTT,CASSLRRGDTEAFF
TRBD2,many,TRBV6-6,TRBJ2-2,19,TGTGCCAGCAGTTACCTTGGACTAGCGGGAGGGAAGAGCACCGGGGAGCTGTTTTTT,CASSYLGLAGGKSTGELFF
TRBD1,medium-sized,TRBV9,TRBJ1-5,15,TGTGCCAGCAGCGCGACAGGGGATAACAATCAGCCCCAGCATTTT,CASSATGDNNQPQHF
TRBD2,medium-sized,TRBV29-1,TRBJ2-5,17,TGCAGCGTTGAAAGGGCCGCGAAGCGGGAGGTAATGGAGACCCAGTACTTC,CSVERAAKREVMETQYF
.,few,TRBV2,TRBJ1-1,13,TGTGCCATACTTTACAGGGTGAACACTGAAGCTTTCTTT,CAILYRVNTEAFF
.,many,TRBV30,TRBJ2-2,15,TGTGCCTGGAGTCGGAACAGGGCGGTCACCGGGGAGCTGTTTTTT,CAWSRNRAVTGELFF
TRBD2,medium-sized,TRBV7-2,TRBJ2-7,14,TGTGCCAGCCGGGGGGCGGGAGGAGCCTACGAGCAGTACTTC,CASRGAGGAYEQYF
.,medium-sized,TRBV4-3,TRBJ1-4,16,TGCGCCAACAGCCAAGATCGTTATGCAACTAATGAAAAACTGTTTTTT,CANSQDRYATNEKLFF
TRBD1,many,TRBV7-9,TRBJ1-4,17,TGTGCCAGCAGCTTAGGACAGGGAGGAGGCACTAATGAAAAACTGTTTTTT,CASSLGQGGGTNEKLFF
.,.,TRBV11-2,TRBJ2-5,17,TGTGCCAGCAGCATCCCGGGGTACCCATGGGTCCAAGAGACCCAGTACTTC,CASSIPGYPWVQETQYF
.,many,TRBV3-1,TRBJ1-3,15,TGTGCCAGCAGCCTTCCCGGGACTCAAGGAAACACCATATATTTT,CASSLPGTQGNTIYF
TRBD1,medium-sized,TRBV15,TRBJ2-7,13,TGTGCCACCAGACGGGACAGGGTTGGCGAGCAGTACTTC,CATRRDRVGEQYF
.,many,TRBV27,TRBJ2-2,11,TGTGCCAGCAGTCGCGCCGGGGAGCTGTTTTTT,CASSRAGELFF
TRBD1,many,TRBV6-2/TRBV6-3,TRBJ2-2,18,TGTGCCAGCAGAAACCCGGGACAGGGGGCCCGGGGAACCGGGGAGCTGTTTTTT,CASRNPGQGARGTGELFF
.,once,TRBV19,TRBJ2-6,15,TGTGCCAGTACCCCTTCGCGGGCTGGGGCCAACGTCCTGACTTTC,CASTPSRAGANVLTF
.,many,TRBV5-5,TRBJ2-2,17,TGTGCCAGCAGCTTGGACAATACAGGGTATCGCACCGGGGAGCTGTTTTTT,CASSLDNTGYRTGELFF
TRBD1,large,TRBV27,TRBJ2-3,12,TGTGCAAGCAGGGGGCCGGGAGATACGCAGTATTTT,CASRGPGDTQYF
.,.,TRBV7-9,TRBJ2-7,14,TGTGCCAGCAGCTTAGTGTCCACGTACTACGAGCAGTACTTC,CASSLVSTYYEQYF
TRBD1,many,TRBV7-2,TRBJ1-2,14,TGTGCCAGCAGCCCGGACAGGGCCCACTATGGCTACACCTTC,CASSPDRAHYGYTF
.,medium-sized,TRBV7-2,TRBJ2-2,13,TGTGCCAGCAGCTTATTGGGTACCGGGGAGCTGTTTTTT,CASSLLGTGELFF
.,medium-sized,TRBV18,TRBJ1-6,14,TGTGCCAGCTCACCGGACAGTAGTGATTCACCCCTCCACTTT,CASSPDSSDSPLHF
.,many,TRBV9,TRBJ2-1,15,TGTGCCAGCAGCTCGAGCGCGGCTGGGGGTAATGAGCAGTTCTTC,CASSSSAAGGNEQFF
TRBD2,medium-sized,TRBV7-2,TRBJ2-7,14,TGTGCCAGCAGCCACCGAGCGGGGAACTACGAGCAGTACTTC,CASSHRAGNYEQYF
.,.,TRBV20-1,TRBJ2-1,14,TGCAGTGCTAGGAGGGAGTTCTCCTTGGATGAGCAGTTCTTC,CSARREFSLDEQFF
TRBD2,.,TRBV20-1,TRBJ2-1,16,TGCAGTGCTAGAGATCAGTTCCAGCGGGGGGGCGATGAGCAGTTCTTC,CSARDQFQRGGDEQFF
.,medium-sized,TRBV7-9,TRBJ1-5,14,TGTGCCAGCAGCCCATCGGGAGGAGATCAGCCCCAGCATTTT,CASSPSGGDQPQHF
.,once,TRBV11-1,TRBJ2-5,13,TGTGCCAGCAGACAGGGTTCCCAAGAGACCCAGTACTTC,CASRQGSQETQYF
TRBD2,.,TRBV30,TRBJ2-7,15,TGTGCCTGGAATCCGTTGACTAGCGGGTTTATGGAGCAGTACTTC,CAWNPLTSGFMEQYF
TRBD1,medium-sized,TRBV12-5,TRBJ1-2,16,TGTGCTAGTGGTTTGGTACAGGGGACCACCAGGAATGGCTACACCTTC,CASGLVQGTTRNGYTF